Shown below are 27 T cell receptor beta chains from a single sample sequenced in a study of blood T cells in healthy people across ages. Next came a second PCR, run for roughly 6 to 11 cycles, which used a sample-barcoded 5' primer along with a J-beta primer mix. TCRdb reprocessed the 5' RACE reads with MiXCR, giving one entry per CDR3 protein. The sample has roughly 680,000 distinct CDR3 sequences, 40% to 65% seen once; the top ten hold less than 15%. The sequencing input was blood. These receptors were obtained from a woman older than 75 in good health.

Here the CDR3 reads CSVVRRTSGTPWNEQYF. The CDR3 DNA reads TGCAGCGTTGTAAGGAGGACTAGCGGGACCCCATGGAATGAGCAGTACTTC. The rearrangement links TRBV29-1 to TRBJ2-5, with TRBD2 matching over 12 bases. CDR3 size: 17 residues. After removal of 4 bases from V and 11 bases from J, the junction contained 20 bases not matched to a gene. Germline CDR1 reads SQVTM; CDR2 reads ANQGSEA.

V and J are TRBV10-3 and TRBJ2-3; possibly TRBD2 for D (5 bases). V dropped 0 bases and J dropped 6 bases, with 13 bases sitting between them. The CDR3 loop spans 15 amino acids. Germline V gene lookup returns CDR1 ENHRY and CDR2 SYGVKD. CDR3 in DNA: TGTGCCATCAGTGAGTCGGTGTCAGGCGGGGATACGCAGTATTTT. Its translation is CAISESVSGGDTQYF.

For this clonotype: A single base separates this from a much larger clone, so it may be a read error. The V call is TRBV24-1, the J call TRBJ2-7, with 8 positions matching TRBD2. The length of the CDR3 is 16 residues. The junction had 14 bases not matched to a gene; V was cut back by 4 bases and J by 7 bases. The germline gives CDR1 KGHDR, CDR2 SFDVKD. CDR3 coding DNA: TGTGCCACCAGTGACCACACTAGCGGCGCCTACAATGAGCAGTACTTC. Its protein product is CATSDHTSGAYNEQYF.

The table lists this clonotype with a few counts. The CDR3 DNA reads TGTGCCAGCAGATGGGTTAGCGATGAGCAGTTCTTC. Translated, it gives CASRWVSDEQFF. The chain has TRBV6-1 and TRBJ2-1, with D perhaps matching TRBD2 (5 bases). Germline loops: CDR1 MNHNS, CDR2 SASEGT. CDR3 length equals 12 residues. V gave up 6 bases and J gave up 8 bases, with 11 bases separating them.

V gene TRBV7-2 combines with J gene TRBJ2-5; tentatively, D is TRBD1 (7 bases). The J call may be in error: the DNA end matches TRBJ2-7 better. The CDR3 length is 17 residues. Germline V gene sequence: CDR1 SGHTA, CDR2 FQGNSA. For the CDR3, the DNA is TGTGCCAGCAGCTTAGTAGGGACCGCGGGACAGTTCTACGAGCAGTACTTC. Amino acids: CASSLVGTAGQFYEQYF.

Many counts were recorded for this clonotype. This chain joins TRBV7-9 and TRBJ2-1, with 10 nucleotides matching TRBD2. The V segment lost 0 bases and the J segment 3 bases; nucleotides outside the gene matches: 5. CDR1 and CDR2 from the germline V gene are SEHNR and FQNEAQ (reference sequence). This CDR3 comprises 17 residues. CDR3 DNA: TGTGCCAGCAGCTTAGCCCTCGGACTAGCGGTCTACAATGAGCAGTTCTTC. Its translation is CASSLALGLAVYNEQFF.

This rearrangement joins TRBV25-1 to TRBJ1-4; a weak D match, TRBD1 (5 bases). V was clipped by 5 bases and J by 8 bases, with 12 bases between them. The CDR3 covers 13 residues. CDR1 is MGHDK, CDR2 SYGVNS, per germline. DNA of the CDR3: TGTGCCAGCAGTTACGGGGCACAAGAAAAACTGTTTTTT. This sequence encodes CASSYGAQEKLFF. Combining the CDR3 with reference TRBV25-1 and TRBJ1-4 gives the whole variable domain EADIYQTPRYLVIGTGKKITLECSQTMGHDKMYWYQQDPGMELHLIHYSYGVNSTEKGDLSSESTVSRIRTEHFPLTLESARPSHTSQYLCASSYGAQEKLFFGSGTQLSVL.

The gene calls are TRBV28 and TRBJ2-7; TRBD1 aligns across 9 bases. The CDR3 contains 14 residues. CDR1 and CDR2 (germline): MDHEN, SYDVKM. Unmatched junction bases numbered 7, after V lost 4 bases and J lost 6 bases. Here the CDR3 DNA reads TGTGCCAGCAGTTGGGACAGGGTATTACGCGAGCAGTACTTC. It codes for CASSWDRVLREQYF.

This clonotype has a count of ten or more. The V and J genes are TRBV10-3 and TRBJ2-7, with 9 bases that match TRBD1. Germline CDR1 and CDR2: ENHRY and SYGVKD. CDR3 size: 17 residues. Trimming cost V 4 bases and J 2 bases; bases outside gene matches: 12. The CDR3 coding sequence is TGTGCCATCAGTGCGTCGCCGGGACAGGGTTCGCCCTACGAGCAGTACTTC. Translating it yields CAISASPGQGSPYEQYF.

The V gene is TRBV4-1, the J gene TRBJ2-1; weak D call: TRBD2 (5 bases). Trimming removed 0 bases from V and 8 bases from J, with 14 bases in between. In germline, CDR1 is MGHRA, CDR2 YSYEKL. This CDR3 spans 15 amino acids. DNA of the CDR3: TGCGCCAGCAGCCAAGATTTGAGGGCCACCCATGAGCAGTTCTTC. This codes for CASSQDLRATHEQFF.

This clonotype was counted ten times or more. The V gene is TRBV6-5, the J gene TRBJ2-7, with TRBD1 matching 7 bases. The CDR3 length is 14 residues. After removal of 6 bases from V and 6 bases from J, the junction contained 11 bases not matched to a gene. Germline V gene data show CDR1 as MNHEY and CDR2 as SVGAGI. This CDR3 is CASRRGQTASEQYF. The CDR3 DNA is TGTGCCAGCAGGAGGGGACAGACAGCTTCCGAGCAGTACTTC.

This clonotype was counted between two and nine times. The genes are TRBV5-1 and TRBJ2-6; D is undetermined. The CDR3 has 18 residues. V was pared by 3 bases and J by 0 bases, with 16 bases between. Germline CDR1 is SGHRS and CDR2 is YFSETQ. CDR3 in DNA: TGCGCCAGCAGCTCCCGAATTACAGTACCCTCTGGGGCCAACGTCCTGACTTTC. Translation: CASSSRITVPSGANVLTF.

The chain uses TRBV24-1 and TRBJ1-5; D is ambiguous. This CDR3 has 12 residues. Germline V gives CDR1 KGHDR, CDR2 SFDVKD. Trimming shortened V by 8 bases and J by 2 bases, and 6 bases separated the two germline ends. The CDR3, as DNA: TGTGCCACCACCAGAGGCAATCAGCCCCAGCATTTT. Translating gives CATTRGNQPQHF.

This clonotype was observed a few times. The chain employs TRBV13 and TRBJ2-5; D not certain. Trimming took 8 bases from V and 1 from J, leaving 8 bases between them. Germline lookup yields CDR1 PRHDT and CDR2 FYEKMQ (reference sequence). This CDR3 contains 12 residues. The CDR3 DNA follows: TGTGCCAGCGGCCAGGTCCAAGAGACCCAGTACTTC. Its protein is CASGQVQETQYF. Combining the CDR3 with reference TRBV13 and TRBJ2-5 gives the whole variable domain AAGVIQSPRHLIKEKRETATLKCYPIPRHDTVYWYQQGPGQDPQFLISFYEKMQSDKGSIPDRFSAQQFSDYHSELNMSSLELGDSALYFCASGQVQETQYFGPGTRLLVL.

This clonotype was counted a single time. The chain has TRBV29-1 and TRBJ2-1; unclear D gene. V dropped 0 bases and J dropped 6 bases, with 9 bases sitting between them. The germline V gene encodes CDR1 SQVTM and CDR2 ANQGSEA. The CDR3 contains 13 residues. CDR3 DNA: TGCAGCGTTGAAGATCGGCTGGGCAATGAGCAGTTCTTC. This codes for CSVEDRLGNEQFF.

V is TRBV15 and J is TRBJ1-1; perhaps TRBD1 as D (6 bases). This CDR3 is 15 amino acids long. Looked up from germline, CDR1 is LNHNV and CDR2 is YYDKDF (reference sequence). Trimming shortened V by 0 bases and J by 0 bases, and 8 bases separated the two germline ends. CDR3 loop: CATSREGGVNTEAFF. CDR3 nucleotide sequence: TGTGCCACCAGCAGAGAGGGGGGCGTGAACACTGAAGCTTTCTTT.

On this clonotype itself: Being one base from a much bigger clone, this may be a read error. The CDR3 coding sequence is TGTGCCAGCTCACCTGTCACAGGCCTGTACAATGAGCAGTACTTC. Its translation: CASSPVTGLYNEQYF. The gene calls are TRBV18 and TRBJ2-7, with D perhaps matching TRBD1 (5 bases). Trimming stripped 3 bases from V and 7 bases from J, with 19 bases between. Germline CDR1 reads KGHSH; CDR2 reads LQKENI. The CDR3 is 15 amino acids.

About this clonotype itself: Since a much larger clone is just one base distant, this may be a read error. The chain recombines TRBV27 with TRBJ2-3; D may be TRBD2 (5 bases). Germline assignment: CDR1 MNHEY and CDR2 SMNVEV (reference sequence). This CDR3 has 13 residues. The V and J ends lost 10 bases and 2 bases respectively, with 13 bases between them. The CDR3 sequence: CANNSAITDTQYF. As DNA, the CDR3 is TGTGCCAACAATAGCGCGATCACAGATACGCAGTATTTT.

The CDR3 here is CASAEAKNIQYF. For the CDR3, the DNA is TGTGCCAGCGCAGAAGCCAAAAACATTCAGTACTTC. The chain carries TRBV2 and TRBJ2-4; D gene uncertain. Trimming pared 8 bases from V and 0 bases from J, leaving 5 bases between. The CDR3 loop spans 12 amino acids. The germline CDR1 and CDR2 sequences are SNHLY and FYNNEI.

The CDR3 nucleotides read TGTGCCACCTCCGGCAGCTTTTACACTGAAGCTTTCTTT. Protein product: CATSGSFYTEAFF. This chain connects TRBV25-1 to TRBJ1-1; D not certain. This CDR3 region has 13 residues. Germline values: CDR1 MGHDK, CDR2 SYGVNS. V gave up 10 bases and J gave up 3 bases, with 15 bases separating them. The complete variable domain, with remaining parts taken from reference TRBV25-1 and TRBJ1-1, reads EADIYQTPRYLVIGTGKKITLECSQTMGHDKMYWYQQDPGMELHLIHYSYGVNSTEKGDLSSESTVSRIRTEHFPLTLESARPSHTSQYLCATSGSFYTEAFFGQGTRLTVV.

The chain couples TRBV29-1 to TRBJ1-1; no clear D gene. V was shortened by 0 bases and J by 0 bases, with 8 bases between the two germline ends. The germline V gene has CDR1 SQVTM and CDR2 ANQGSEA. The CDR3 sequence is 14 residues long. As DNA, the CDR3 is TGCAGCGTTGAAGACAGGAGCATGAACACTGAAGCTTTCTTT. It translates to CSVEDRSMNTEAFF.

This clonotype was counted only a few times. One junction end disagrees with the germline gene, perhaps due to a read error. The genes are TRBV28 and TRBJ2-5; D gene uncertain. This CDR3 is 12 amino acids long. Per the germline V gene, CDR1 is MDHEN and CDR2 is SYDVKM. For the CDR3, the DNA is TGTGCCAGCAGGTTATTCCAAGAGACCCAGTACTTC. It yields the protein CASRLFQETQYF.

There are a few counts of this clonotype. The chain uses TRBV7-3 and TRBJ1-1, with 7 positions matching TRBD1. V shed 4 bases and J 1 base; nucleotides not matched to a gene: 9. CDR1 SGHTA and CDR2 FQGTGA come from the germline V gene. There are 16 residues in the CDR3. CDR3 residues: CASSSRDRFSNTEAFF. The CDR3 coding sequence is TGTGCCAGCAGCTCACGGGACAGATTTTCGAACACTGAAGCTTTCTTT.

The rearrangement uses TRBV9 and TRBJ2-7, with 13 bases fitting TRBD2. J lost 3 bases, V lost 4 bases, and 7 bases had no gene match. The CDR3 has 16 amino acids. The germline V gene encodes CDR1 SGDLS and CDR2 YYNGEE. The CDR3 DNA is TGTGCCAGCAGCCTCGGGACTAGCGGGATCGGCTACGAGCAGTACTTC. It encodes CASSLGTSGIGYEQYF.

The table lists this clonotype with a few counts. The chain employs TRBV7-2 and TRBJ1-4, with D possibly being TRBD1 (5 bases). The CDR3 runs to 15 residues. Germline V gene sequence: CDR1 SGHTA, CDR2 FQGNSA. Trimming pared 5 bases from V and 7 bases from J, leaving 17 bases between. The CDR3 DNA is TGTGCCAGCAGCCCCGGGGGGGTATTTAGTGAAAAACTGTTTTTT. It codes for CASSPGGVFSEKLFF. The complete variable domain, with remaining parts taken from reference TRBV7-2 and TRBJ1-4, reads GAGVSQSPSNKVTEKGKDVELRCDPISGHTALYWYRQSLGQGLEFLIYFQGNSAPDKSGLPSDRFSAERTGGSVSTLTIQRTQQEDSAVYLCASSPGGVFSEKLFFGSGTQLSVL.

Many counts were recorded for this clonotype. The chain is built from TRBV30 and TRBJ2-1, with D possibly being TRBD1 (5 bases). This CDR3 region has 13 residues. The V end lost 2 bases, the J end lost 9 bases, and 14 bases lay between the germline ends. The germline V gene has CDR1 GTSNPN and CDR2 SVGIG (reference sequence). This CDR3 is CAWSPQGTGEQFF. CDR3 coding DNA: TGTGCCTGGAGTCCCCAGGGTACGGGTGAGCAGTTCTTC.

This clonotype was seen only a few times. V gene TRBV14 combines with J gene TRBJ2-3, with a possible D match to TRBD1 (5 bases). This CDR3 is built from 12 residues. Deletions cut 5 bases from V and 8 bases from J, with 11 bases between. The germline V gene has CDR1 SGHDN and CDR2 FVKESK. CDR3 region: CASSTKGCTQYF. CDR3 in DNA: TGTGCCAGCAGCACCAAGGGGTGTACGCAGTATTTT.